One and the same sample provided the 17 T cell receptor beta chains below, sequenced in a study of tumor-infiltrating lymphocytes in primary liver carcinoma. Blood RNA originated from unsorted whole blood, with germline DNA additionally extracted. With a constant-region primer, TCR beta cDNA was made from 400 to 550 ng of total RNA. ARM-PCR was slightly modified, and three nested multiplex PCR rounds with it gave rise to the TCR beta libraries. TRBV1-TRBV30 forward primers and a C-beta reverse primer were used in the first two PCR rounds, which each ran for 10 cycles. TCRdb processed the multiplex PCR reads anew with MiXCR; each CDR3 protein has one entry. The sample includes fewer than 250,000 distinct CDR3 sequences, less than 75% seen only once; the top ten take roughly 6.8%. The material sequenced was peripheral blood. These TCRs come from an older woman with primary liver carcinoma and hepatitis B virus infection.

Turning to this clonotype: An end of the junction does not agree with germline; a read error may underlie this. This sequence joins TRBV7-8 and TRBJ2-3; D is ambiguous. Germline V CDR1 and CDR2: SGHVS, FQNEAQ. The CDR3 is 15 residues long. The chain's CDR3 is CASSESALGSDMQYF. DNA for the CDR3: TGTGCCAGCAGCGAGAGCGCGCTGGGGTCAGATATGCAGTATTTT.

Regarding this clonotype: A much larger clone differs from this one at a single base, so this may be a read error. CDR3 nucleotide sequence: TGTGCCAGCAGTAATAGCGACAAAGAGACCCAGTACTTC. This encodes CASSNSDKETQYF. The V and J genes are TRBV12-3 or TRBV12-4 and TRBJ2-5; D possibly corresponds to TRBD2 (5 bases). V lost 5 bases, J lost 3 bases, and 10 bases lay in between. There are 13 residues in the CDR3.

With regard to this clonotype: A much bigger clone sits one base away, suggesting this may be a read error. This chain links TRBV10-1 with TRBJ2-7, with D maybe TRBD2 (6 bases). Germline assignment: CDR1 WNHNN and CDR2 SYGVQD (reference sequence). This CDR3 has 13 amino acids. The CDR3 spells CASGETSSYEQYF. CDR3 sequence (DNA): TGCGCCAGCGGTGAGACTAGCTCCTACGAGCAGTACTTC.

As regards this clonotype: This may come from a read error, since a much larger clone is one base off. The J gene is TRBJ2-3, the V gene TRBV4-1; the match to TRBD2 covers 7 bases. Trimming at V came to 1 base and at J to 5 bases, leaving 9 bases not matched to a gene. The CDR3 has 16 amino acids. Germline loops: CDR1 MGHRA, CDR2 YSYEKL. The CDR3 nucleotides read TGCGCCAGCAGCCAAGTGAGGCGGGAGTTCATAGATACGCAGTATTTT. Encoded protein: CASSQVRREFIDTQYF.

CDR3 amino acids: CASSSGGQDSYNEQFF. The CDR3 DNA follows: TGTGCCAGCAGTTCAGGGGGACAGGACTCCTACAATGAGCAGTTCTTC. The rearrangement links TRBV28 to TRBJ2-1; 8 bases are a match to TRBD1. Trimming took 4 bases from V and 0 from J; bases not matched to a gene: 5. The germline CDR1 and CDR2 sequences are MDHEN and SYDVKM. This CDR3 contains 16 residues.

This clonotype was seen just once. Possible read error: a much larger clone is one base away. The chain combines TRBV28 with TRBJ1-5; D is unresolved. V lost 7 bases, J lost 8 bases, and 18 bases lay in between. The CDR3 is made up of 14 amino acids. CDR1 MDHEN and CDR2 SYDVKM come from the germline V gene. The CDR3 sequence is CASMWHLLGKPQHF. As DNA, the CDR3 is TGTGCCAGCATGTGGCACCTCCTAGGTAAGCCCCAGCATTTT.

The chain joins TRBV7-9 to TRBJ1-2; D is possibly TRBD1 (5 bases). This CDR3 is 13 amino acids long. V was pared by 4 bases and J by 3 bases, with 9 bases between. Germline loops: CDR1 SEHNR, CDR2 FQNEAQ (reference sequence). Here the CDR3 DNA reads TGTGCCAGCAGCTGGCAGGGAGACTATGGCTACACCTTC. Residues: CASSWQGDYGYTF.

As regards this clonotype: The junction and the germline gene differ at one end; a read error may be behind it. V gene TRBV6-6 combines with J gene TRBJ2-3; 14 bases fit TRBD2. CDR1 is MNHNY and CDR2 is SVGAGI in the germline V gene (reference sequence). CDR3 size: 17 residues. DNA of the CDR3: TGTACCACCCGAAGAGGGACTAGCGGGGGAAGCACAGATACACAGTATTTT. Protein product: CTTRRGTSGGSTDTQYF.

This clonotype was detected once. Germline and junction disagree at one end, which may indicate a read error. The chain is built from TRBV12-3 or TRBV12-4 and TRBJ1-1, with D uncertain. The CDR3 has 13 amino acids. This CDR3 reads CVSVVRAGTEAFF. CDR3 in DNA: TGTGTCAGCGTTGTGAGGGCGGGAACTGAAGCTTTCTTT.

A word on this clonotype: The conserved phenylalanine or tryptophan normally closing the CDR3 is absent here, so this likely arose from a read error. This chain links TRBV5-6 with TRBJ2-1; 7 bases line up with TRBD2. The CDR3 runs to 18 residues. Germline CDR1 reads SGHDT; CDR2 reads YYEEEE. The V gene end was trimmed by 0 bases and the J gene end by 4 bases; junction bases not matched to a gene: 13. In nucleotides, the CDR3 is TGTGCCAGCAGCTTGGGTCTGCGAGGGAGGGCCATTTACAATGAGCAGTTCTCC. Protein sequence: CASSLGLRGRAIYNEQFS.

This clonotype was observed at least ten times. The chain couples TRBV12-3 or TRBV12-4 to TRBJ1-1; D is unclear. This CDR3 region has 14 residues. Trimming cost V 1 base and J 2 bases, with 8 bases left between them. Here the CDR3 reads CASSLGQSNTEAFF. CDR3 coding DNA: TGTGCCAGCAGTTTAGGGCAGAGTAACACTGAAGCTTTCTTT.

Remarks on this clonotype: One end of the junction fails to match germline, which may point to a read error. The V gene is TRBV6-1, the J gene TRBJ2-2; D possibly corresponds to TRBD2 (7 bases). Looked up from germline, CDR1 is MNHNS and CDR2 is SASEGT. This CDR3 is built from 18 residues. DNA for the CDR3: TGTGTCAGCAGGCCCCTACTTGGGGGGGGCTCGAACACCGGGGAACTGTTTTTT. Its translation: CVSRPLLGGGSNTGELFF.

This rearrangement joins TRBV11-2 to TRBJ1-1, with D perhaps matching TRBD1 (5 bases). CDR3 length: 14 residues. Germline V gene data show CDR1 as SGHAT and CDR2 as FQNNGV. The CDR3 DNA reads TGTATCAGCAGCTTTAGAGACAGGAACACTGAAGCTTTCTTT. It specifies CISSFRDRNTEAFF.

This clonotype appeared once. The conserved closing phenylalanine or tryptophan is absent in this CDR3, likely reflecting a read error. The CDR3 region is CASSPRLAGITGELFC. The CDR3 nucleotides are TGTGCCAGCAGTCCCCGACTAGCGGGGATCACCGGGGAGCTGTTTTGT. V is TRBV6-2 or TRBV6-3 and J is TRBJ2-2, with 11 bases identical to TRBD2. Germline V gene sequence: CDR1 MNHEY, CDR2 SVGEGT. The CDR3 totals 16 residues. J was trimmed by 4 bases and V by 5 bases; bases with no gene match: 6.

This clonotype appeared many times. The junction and the germline gene differ at one end; a read error may be behind it. This chain links TRBV10-2 with TRBJ2-1; D assignment may be TRBD1 or TRBD2 (5 bases each). The CDR3 spans 16 residues. Per germline, CDR1 WSHSY and CDR2 SAAADI. The CDR3 DNA reads as TGCGCCAGCAGTGAGATGGGACGGAAGTCCTTCAATGAGCAGTTCTTC. It is translated as CASSEMGRKSFNEQFF.

The genes are TRBV28 and TRBJ2-1; TRBD1 aligns across 7 bases. Germline CDR1 is MDHEN and CDR2 is SYDVKM. Unmatched junction bases numbered 16, after V lost 10 bases and J lost 1 base. The CDR3 covers 17 residues. The CDR3 DNA follows: TGTGCCACCCTAAAGGACAGACAGGGAGTATCCTACAATGAGCAGTTCTTC. Translating it yields CATLKDRQGVSYNEQFF.

This clonotype was detected ten times or more. This chain's CDR3 is CASSFSGASGYEQYF. In DNA form, the CDR3 reads TGTGCCAGCAGCTTTTCCGGGGCTAGCGGCTACGAGCAGTACTTC. V is TRBV11-2 and J is TRBJ2-7, with 7 bases lining up with TRBD2. This CDR3 has 15 residues. Trimming removed 3 bases from V and 3 bases from J; junction bases left unmatched: 8. Per the germline V gene, CDR1 is SGHAT and CDR2 is FQNNGV.